Listed below are T cell receptor beta chains from one sample, sequenced in a study of T cell responses to AZD1222 COVID-19 vaccine. The method was immunoSEQ multiplex PCR; TCRdb's version includes in-frame clones alone and lacks a portion of them. The profile shows roughly 65,000 clones, almost 90% of them singletons. The sample consisted of peripheral blood, taken on day 0 of AZD1222 vaccination. The receptors derive from an adult in good health. The CDR3 runs from the conserved cysteine through the conserved F or W. The D gene is left open where the match is weak. Where a row states a size, it is once, few, many or the class of an expanded clone; other rows omit it.

size,J,D,V,CDR3,DNA
.,TRBJ2-5,.,TRBV12-3/TRBV12-4,CASSSYQETQYF,TGTGCCAGCAGCTCCTACCAAGAGACCCAGTACTTC
.,TRBJ1-1,.,TRBV4-1,CASSYGQTNTEAFF,TGCGCCAGCAGCTATGGACAGACGAACACTGAAGCTTTCTTT
.,TRBJ2-7,.,TRBV27,CASSSAYEQYF,TGTGCCAGCAGTTCAGCCTACGAGCAGTACTTC
.,TRBJ2-5,.,TRBV6-4,CASSDSESETQYF,TGTGCCAGCAGTGACTCGGAGAGTGAGACCCAGTACTTC
.,TRBJ2-7,TRBD2,TRBV3-1/TRBV3-2,CASSHESGRTSYEQYF,TGTGCCAGCAGCCATGAGTCCGGGAGGACCTCCTACGAGCAGTACTTC
few,TRBJ1-6,.,TRBV3-1/TRBV3-2,CASSQVRVRSSYNSPLHF,TGTGCCAGCAGCCAAGTAAGGGTCAGGAGCTCCTATAATTCACCCCTCCACTTT
.,TRBJ2-7,.,TRBV28,CASTPDRTYEQYF,TGTGCCAGCACCCCGGACAGAACCTACGAGCAGTACTTC
.,TRBJ1-5,TRBD1,TRBV6-5,CASRGQGARQPQHF,TGTGCCAGCAGGGGACAGGGGGCTCGTCAGCCCCAGCATTTT
once,TRBJ2-7,.,TRBV5-1,CASSLESGSYEQYF,TGCGCCAGCAGCTTGGAGAGCGGTTCCTACGAGCAGTACTTC
.,TRBJ2-7,TRBD2,TRBV3-1/TRBV3-2,CASSHPGTSVYEQYF,TGTGCCAGCAGCCACCCCGGGACTAGCGTGTACGAGCAGTACTTC
.,TRBJ1-5,TRBD1,TRBV30,CAWGVQGGSNQPQHF,TGTGCCTGGGGGGTCCAGGGGGGTAGCAATCAGCCCCAGCATTTT
.,TRBJ2-3,.,TRBV30,CAWSPGTDTQYF,TGTGCCTGGAGTCCGGGCACAGATACGCAGTATTTT
few,TRBJ2-1,.,TRBV14,CASSQGPLVGYNEQFF,TGTGCCAGCAGCCAAGGGCCTTTAGTTGGGTACAATGAGCAGTTCTTC
.,TRBJ2-1,.,TRBV28,CASSYNPLGGNEQFF,TGTGCCAGCAGTTATAACCCCCTAGGCGGCAATGAGCAGTTCTTC
.,TRBJ2-1,TRBD1,TRBV6-5,CASSPDRGRNEQFF,TGTGCCAGCAGCCCCGACAGGGGCCGGAATGAGCAGTTCTTC
.,TRBJ1-1,TRBD1,TRBV5-1,CASSKGQWDTEAFF,TGCGCCAGCAGCAAGGGACAGTGGGACACTGAAGCTTTCTTT
.,TRBJ2-5,TRBD2,TRBV4-2,CASSQMSSLAGEETQYF,TGTGCCAGCAGCCAGATGTCGAGCCTAGCGGGAGAGGAGACCCAGTACTTC
.,TRBJ1-5,.,TRBV6-2/TRBV6-3,CASSYSTGLNQPQHF,TGTGCCAGCAGTTATTCGACAGGCCTCAATCAGCCCCAGCATTTT
.,TRBJ2-3,TRBD2,TRBV10-3,CAISEPGLAGVDTQYF,TGTGCCATCAGTGAACCGGGACTAGCGGGAGTGGATACGCAGTATTTT
once,TRBJ2-5,.,TRBV9,CASSLQGGETQYF,TGTGCCAGCAGCTTACAGGGAGGGGAGACCCAGTACTTC
few,TRBJ2-7,TRBD1,TRBV7-9,CASSRGQDSYEQYF,TGTGCCAGCAGCAGAGGACAGGACTCCTACGAGCAGTACTTC
.,TRBJ1-6,.,TRBV4-1,CASSQEGGRARYGSPLHF,TGCGCCAGCAGCCAAGAAGGCGGTAGGGCACGCTATGGTTCACCCCTCCACTTT
.,TRBJ2-6,.,TRBV30,CAWSRGTARRGANVLTF,TGTGCCTGGAGTCGCGGGACAGCCCGGCGGGGGGCCAACGTCCTGACTTTC
.,TRBJ2-1,.,TRBV15,CATSPGLRNVTQFF,TGTGCCACCAGCCCGGGACTCCGAAACGTTACACAGTTCTTC
few,TRBJ2-1,TRBD2,TRBV7-9,CASSLKGLVNNEQFF,TGTGCCAGCAGCTTGAAAGGACTAGTTAACAATGAGCAGTTCTTC
few,TRBJ2-2,.,TRBV3-1/TRBV3-2,CASSLRSQGETGELFF,TGTGCCAGCAGCCTCAGGAGCCAGGGTGAAACCGGGGAGCTGTTTTTT
.,TRBJ1-2,.,TRBV21-1,CASSKETGVIYGYTF,TGTGCCAGCAGCAAGGAGACAGGGGTGATCTATGGCTACACCTTC
once,TRBJ1-5,.,TRBV18,CASSQDTGRNQPQHF,TGTGCCAGCTCTCAAGATACAGGCCGCAATCAGCCCCAGCATTTT
.,TRBJ2-7,.,TRBV30,CAWSVPGLRSYEQYF,TGTGCCTGGAGTGTACCGGGTCTACGCTCCTACGAGCAGTACTTC
.,TRBJ2-1,.,TRBV6-5,CASSYGQGLSYNEQFF,TGTGCCAGCAGTTACGGTCAGGGGTTGTCCTACAATGAGCAGTTCTTC
.,TRBJ2-1,TRBD1,TRBV30,CAWSRPTGGHEQFF,TGTGCCTGGAGTAGGCCAACAGGGGGGCATGAGCAGTTCTTC
.,TRBJ1-5,TRBD1,TRBV19,CASSTPRDRGQGQPQHF,TGTGCCAGTAGTACCCCCCGGGACAGGGGGCAGGGTCAGCCCCAGCATTTT
.,TRBJ1-5,.,TRBV6-2/TRBV6-3,CASSGDSNQPQHF,TGTGCCAGCAGCGGGGATAGCAATCAGCCCCAGCATTTT
.,TRBJ2-3,.,TRBV6-5,CAGRASDSTDTQYF,TGTGCCGGAAGGGCTAGCGATAGCACAGATACGCAGTATTTT
once,TRBJ1-1,.,TRBV27,CASRGQYLNTEAFF,TGTGCCAGCAGAGGACAGTACCTGAACACTGAAGCTTTCTTT
.,TRBJ2-6,.,TRBV6-2/TRBV6-3,CASSSGASGANVLTF,TGTGCCAGCAGTTCAGGGGCCTCTGGGGCCAACGTCCTGACTTTC
.,TRBJ2-1,.,TRBV11-2,CASSLKVEQFF,TGTGCCAGCAGCTTAAAAGTTGAGCAGTTCTTC
.,TRBJ2-3,TRBD2,TRBV6-1,CASSEVGEGADTQYF,TGTGCCAGCAGTGAAGTGGGGGAGGGAGCAGATACGCAGTATTTT
.,TRBJ1-2,.,TRBV6-5,CASSSGSGYTF,TGTGCCAGCAGTAGTGGGTCTGGCTACACCTTC
.,TRBJ2-6,.,TRBV7-3,CASSLAGSRSGANVLTF,TGTGCCAGCAGCTTAGCAGGGTCGAGGTCTGGGGCCAACGTCCTGACTTTC